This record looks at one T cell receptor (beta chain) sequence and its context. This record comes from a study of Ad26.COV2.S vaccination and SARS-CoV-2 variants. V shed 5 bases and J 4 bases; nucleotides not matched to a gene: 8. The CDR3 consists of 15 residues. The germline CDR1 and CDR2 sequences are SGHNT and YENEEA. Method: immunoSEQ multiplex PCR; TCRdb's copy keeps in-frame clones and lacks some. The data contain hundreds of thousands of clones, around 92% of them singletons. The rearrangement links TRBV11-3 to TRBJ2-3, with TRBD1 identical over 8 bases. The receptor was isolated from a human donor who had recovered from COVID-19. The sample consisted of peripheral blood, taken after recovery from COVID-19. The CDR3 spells CASSRDRSSADTQYF. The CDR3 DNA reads TGTGCCAGCAGCCGGGACAGGTCAAGCGCAGATACGCAGTATTTT.